This TCR beta chain was observed in a study of blood T cell repertoires in COVID-19. Per the original data handling: Nucleated cell counts were estimated from reference gene primer amplification. This table comes from immunoSEQ multiplex PCR, and its TCRdb copy is limited to in-frame clones, with some not included. D and trimming come from the DNA, and the V and J calls and clone size come from that table. The repertoire holds 25,000 to 35,000 clones, with over 70% as singletons. This CDR3 spans 17 amino acids. The germline gives CDR1 LGHDT, CDR2 YNNKEL (reference sequence). Germline trimming cut 0 bases from V and 5 bases from J; bases unmatched to any gene: 12.

V is TRBV3-1 (or the pseudogene TRBV3-2) and J is TRBJ1-2, with 7 nucleotides matching TRBD1. Sequencing used peripheral blood. This TCR derives from a woman in her seventies with active or convalescent COVID-19. CDR3 protein: CASSQDRGSAGGYGYTF. In DNA form, the CDR3 reads TGTGCCAGCAGCCAAGATAGGGGGTCAGCAGGGGGATATGGCTACACCTTC.